This T cell receptor (beta chain) was sequenced for a study of Graves' ophthalmopathy and Graves' hyperthyroidism. Amplification of TCR beta CDR3 regions used RNA transcripts. The authors performed first-round RT-PCR with HTBI primers and then a second-round multiplex PCR. TCRdb reanalysed the multiplex PCR reads using MiXCR and keeps one entry per CDR3 protein. The profile shows around 400,000 distinct CDR3 sequences, 20% to 25% of them singletons. The CDR3 length is 15 residues. With V trimmed by 10 bases and J by 3 bases, 15 bases remained unmatched. Germline-derived CDR1 and CDR2 are ENHRY and SYGVKD.

The clonotype comes from a woman aged 18 to 35 with stable Graves' hyperthyroidism. This rearrangement joins TRBV10-3 to TRBJ2-7, with TRBD2 identical over 7 bases. Sequences were obtained from peripheral blood. Written as DNA, the CDR3 is TGTGCCAACTCCCCTGTAGCGGGTGCGGGCTACGAGCAGTACTTC. Translating gives CANSPVAGAGYEQYF.